Included here is one T cell receptor beta chain sequence, with context. Its antigen is currently unknown. The data were obtained in a study of T cell responses to AZD1222 COVID-19 vaccine. Study in general: Second doses at about 4 or about 12 weeks were pooled.

CDR3 size: 13 residues. V was clipped by 3 bases and J by 3 bases, with 12 bases between them. From germline, CDR1 is GTSNPN and CDR2 SVGIG (reference sequence). Some clones are missing from TCRdb's copy, which holds only in-frame ones; the method was immunoSEQ multiplex PCR. The table lists 90,000 to 95,000 clones, about nine tenths of them singletons. The study, taken as a whole, reports: Spike regions recognized by vaccine-associated CD4 TCRs spanned the protein, led by 160-218 and 743-854. Two AZD1222 doses significantly raised spike-specific TCR breadth and depth over controls. Females made up more of the donors, who were largely white British, and clonal diversity may have come out too low.

This chain uses TRBV30 with TRBJ2-7, with D tentatively TRBD1 (5 bases). This receptor was obtained from an adult in good health. This material consisted of peripheral blood, taken on day 0 of AZD1222 vaccination. The CDR3, as DNA: TGTGCCTGGAGAAGGCTAGGGGTCTACGAGCAGTACTTC. Encoded protein: CAWRRLGVYEQYF. The variable domain in full, completed from reference TRBV30 and TRBJ2-7, reads SQTIHQWPATLVQPVGSPLSLECTVEGTSNPNLYWYRQAAGRGLQLLFYSVGIGQISSEVPQNLSASRPQDRQFILSSKKLLLSDSGFYLCAWRRLGVYEQYFGPGTRLTVT.